These 19 T cell receptor beta chains share one sample of origin, sequenced in a study of OX40 agonist ivuxolimab in advanced cancers. The data were produced by immunoSEQ multiplex PCR, yet TCRdb's version contains in-frame clones alone and is incomplete. The repertoire holds fewer than 65,000 clones, with roughly 85% as singletons. This sample comprised CD4+ or CD8+ T cells sorted from blood, obtained in a trial of the OX40 agonist ivuxolimab. These receptors originate from an adult with an advanced solid tumor such as melanoma, head and neck, liver or kidney cancer.

The rearrangement links TRBV5-1 to TRBJ2-7; 9 nucleotides match TRBD1. There are 13 residues in the CDR3. V was clipped by 4 bases and J by 4 bases; unmatched bases: 3. Germline CDR1 is SGHRS and CDR2 is YFSETQ. CDR3 DNA sequence: TGCGCCAGCAGCCGCGACAGGGGGTACGAGCAGTACTTC. Residues: CASSRDRGYEQYF.

The chain is built from TRBV4-1 and TRBJ2-7; no definite D call. The length of the CDR3 is 13 residues. CDR1 and CDR2 from the germline V gene are MGHRA and YSYEKL. Trimming left V 1 base short and J 4 bases short, with 8 bases between. The CDR3 nucleotides read TGCGCCAGCAGCCAAGTGGATTTGTACGAGCAGTACTTC. Its translation: CASSQVDLYEQYF.

For this clone: Distinct nucleotide sequences in the sample also encode this CDR3. The V and J genes are TRBV15 and TRBJ2-7; 9 bases are a match to TRBD1. CDR3 size: 15 residues. Germline CDR1 is LNHNV and CDR2 is YYDKDF (reference sequence). V dropped 5 bases and J dropped 3; count of bases not matched to a gene: 8. The CDR3 sequence: CATSRQDRGLYEQYF. The CDR3 coding sequence is TGTGCCACCAGCCGGCAGGACAGGGGCCTCTACGAGCAGTACTTC.

The chain links TRBV18 to TRBJ1-3; TRBD1 matches at 7 bases. Germline CDR1 reads KGHSH; CDR2 reads LQKENI. V shed 6 bases, J shed 1 base, and the junction held 12 bases outside the gene matches. This CDR3 has 17 amino acids. This chain's CDR3 is CASSGGTAITSGNTIYF. Here the CDR3 DNA reads TGTGCCAGCTCGGGGGGGACAGCCATTACGTCTGGAAACACCATATATTTT.

This chain joins TRBV19 and TRBJ1-1; TRBD1 matches at 7 bases. The V gene end was trimmed by 4 bases and the J gene end by 6 bases; junction bases not matched to a gene: 8. This CDR3 spans 14 amino acids. In germline, CDR1 is LNHDA, CDR2 SQIVND (reference sequence). CDR3 in amino acids: CASSSGQGVAEAFF. CDR3 DNA: TGTGCCAGTAGTAGTGGGCAGGGGGTCGCTGAAGCTTTCTTT.

A remark on this clone: One junction end does not reproduce the germline sequence, and a read error may be involved. This chain links TRBV27 with TRBJ2-2, with D perhaps TRBD1 (6 bases). The CDR3 runs to 16 residues. Germline CDR1 reads MNHEY; CDR2 reads SMNVEV (reference sequence). CDR3 in DNA: TGTGCCAGCACTTTATCGGGACATTCGAACACCGGGGAGCTGTTTTTT. It specifies CASTLSGHSNTGELFF.

The chain couples TRBV5-1 to TRBJ1-2; D uncertain. This CDR3 comprises 15 residues. V was clipped by 4 bases and J by 8 bases, with 21 bases between them. CDR1 and CDR2 (germline): SGHRS, YFSETQ. Written as DNA, the CDR3 is TGCGCCAGCAGCACTGAGGGCCGCCTTGAGAGCGGCTACACCTTC. This codes for CASSTEGRLESGYTF. The full variable domain, rest sourced from reference TRBV5-1 and TRBJ1-2, is KAGVTQTPRYLIKTRGQQVTLSCSPISGHRSVSWYQQTPGQGLQFLFEYFSETQRNKGNFPGRFSGRQFSNSRSEMNVSTLELGDSALYLCASSTEGRLESGYTFGSGTRLTVV.

This sequence joins TRBV5-4 and TRBJ1-1; D possibly corresponds to TRBD1 (5 bases). Germline V gives CDR1 SGHNT, CDR2 YYREEE (reference sequence). This CDR3 is built from 15 residues. The V end was cut by 0 bases, the J end by 2 bases, with 11 bases between. The CDR3 sequence: CASSLVGRGNTEAFF. CDR3 nucleotide sequence: TGTGCCAGCAGCTTGGTGGGACGTGGAAACACTGAAGCTTTCTTT.

The genes are TRBV5-1 and TRBJ2-1; 8 nucleotides match TRBD1. Germline values: CDR1 SGHRS, CDR2 YFSETQ. The V and J ends lost 3 bases and 14 bases, in that order; junction bases with no gene match: 13. The CDR3 contains 14 residues. The CDR3 loop is CASSSRGQGAAEFF. As DNA, the CDR3 is TGCGCCAGCAGCTCACGGGGGCAGGGGGCCGCCGAGTTCTTC.

The chain uses TRBV7-9 and TRBJ1-2, with 7 bases fitting TRBD1. Germline V gene data show CDR1 as SEHNR and CDR2 as FQNEAQ (reference sequence). The CDR3 totals 16 residues. V gave up 2 bases and J gave up 4 bases; unmatched junction bases: 10. The CDR3: CASSLPDRDGGYGYTF. The DNA of the CDR3 is TGTGCCAGCAGCTTACCCGACAGGGATGGAGGCTATGGCTACACCTTC.

This clone has more than one count but fewer than ten. The chain employs TRBV7-2 and TRBJ1-5, with 10 positions matching TRBD1. The CDR3 runs 16 residues. Germline CDR1 reads SGHTA; CDR2 reads FQGNSA. J lost 3 bases, V lost 5 bases, and 7 bases had no gene match. The CDR3 is CASSRRDRGPNQPQHF. DNA for the CDR3: TGTGCCAGCAGCCGAAGGGACAGGGGTCCCAATCAGCCCCAGCATTTT.

The rearrangement uses TRBV19 and TRBJ2-2; D possibly matches TRBD1 or TRBD2 (5 bases each). The germline CDR1 and CDR2 sequences are LNHDA and SQIVND (reference sequence). V lost 2 bases and J lost 4, with 11 bases in between. The CDR3 has 15 amino acids. The CDR3 region has the DNA TGTGCCAGTAGTATACCCCAGGGACGCACCGGGGAGCTGTTTTTT. Translating gives CASSIPQGRTGELFF.

In its sample, this clone was seen once. The V call is TRBV27, the J call TRBJ2-2; D is possibly TRBD1 or TRBD2 (5 bases each). The germline CDR1 and CDR2 sequences are MNHEY and SMNVEV (reference sequence). Trimming took 6 bases from V and 0 from J, leaving 14 bases between them. There are 16 residues in the CDR3. CDR3 coding DNA: TGTGCCAGCAGCCGGACGGGGACCACGAACACCGGGGAGCTGTTTTTT. This translates into CASSRTGTTNTGELFF.

CDR3 loop: CASSGGTGGLLSYEQYF. The CDR3 nucleotides read TGTGCCAGCAGTGGCGGGACAGGCGGCCTACTGTCCTACGAGCAGTACTTC. The chain recombines TRBV2 with TRBJ2-7; 8 nucleotides agree with TRBD1. CDR1 is SNHLY, CDR2 FYNNEI, per germline. J lost 1 base, V lost 4 bases, and 12 bases had no gene match. CDR3 length: 17 residues.

This clone was detected only a few times. This sequence joins TRBV7-9 and TRBJ1-2, with a weak D call TRBD1 (5 bases). The CDR3 has 14 amino acids. CDR1 is SEHNR, CDR2 FQNEAQ, per germline (reference sequence). V lost 5 bases and J 4 bases, leaving 14 bases between the germline ends. CDR3: CASSRRQWGYGYTF. DNA of the CDR3: TGTGCCAGCAGCCGCAGACAGTGGGGCTATGGCTACACCTTC.

The genes are TRBV27 and TRBJ2-5; the match to TRBD2 covers 8 bases. Judging by the DNA end, TRBJ2-7 fits better; the J call may be wrong. This CDR3 spans 16 amino acids. The germline V gene encodes CDR1 MNHEY and CDR2 SMNVEV (reference sequence). The CDR3 sequence is CASSSYGGGPTYEQYF. CDR3 DNA: TGTGCCAGCAGTTCGTACGGGGGGGGGCCCACCTACGAGCAGTACTTC.

There are a few counts of this clone. The V and J genes are TRBV6-5 and TRBJ1-1; D perhaps matches TRBD1 (5 bases). In germline, CDR1 is MNHEY, CDR2 SVGAGI. The CDR3 has 14 residues. Trimming removed 2 bases from V and 1 base from J, with 8 bases in between. The CDR3 DNA is TGTGCCAGCAGTTACGCAGGGCCGAACACTGAAGCTTTCTTT. It translates to CASSYAGPNTEAFF.

The chain joins TRBV9 to TRBJ2-6; D assignment may be TRBD1 or TRBD2 (5 bases each). This CDR3 has 15 amino acids. V lost 7 bases and J lost 0, with 11 bases in between. Germline V gene data show CDR1 as SGDLS and CDR2 as YYNGEE. The CDR3 sequence: CASRAGSSGANVLTF. For the CDR3, the DNA is TGTGCCAGCCGGGCAGGGAGCTCTGGGGCCAACGTCCTGACTTTC.

The chain is built from TRBV10-3 and TRBJ2-3, with 12 bases matching TRBD2. Germline V gene data show CDR1 as ENHRY and CDR2 as SYGVKD. The V gene end was trimmed by 4 bases and the J gene end by 5 bases; junction bases not matched to a gene: 7. CDR3 length: 16 residues. The DNA of the CDR3 is TGTGCCATCAGTGTCCCTAGCGGGGGGGCAAGAGATACGCAGTATTTT. Its protein product is CAISVPSGGARDTQYF.